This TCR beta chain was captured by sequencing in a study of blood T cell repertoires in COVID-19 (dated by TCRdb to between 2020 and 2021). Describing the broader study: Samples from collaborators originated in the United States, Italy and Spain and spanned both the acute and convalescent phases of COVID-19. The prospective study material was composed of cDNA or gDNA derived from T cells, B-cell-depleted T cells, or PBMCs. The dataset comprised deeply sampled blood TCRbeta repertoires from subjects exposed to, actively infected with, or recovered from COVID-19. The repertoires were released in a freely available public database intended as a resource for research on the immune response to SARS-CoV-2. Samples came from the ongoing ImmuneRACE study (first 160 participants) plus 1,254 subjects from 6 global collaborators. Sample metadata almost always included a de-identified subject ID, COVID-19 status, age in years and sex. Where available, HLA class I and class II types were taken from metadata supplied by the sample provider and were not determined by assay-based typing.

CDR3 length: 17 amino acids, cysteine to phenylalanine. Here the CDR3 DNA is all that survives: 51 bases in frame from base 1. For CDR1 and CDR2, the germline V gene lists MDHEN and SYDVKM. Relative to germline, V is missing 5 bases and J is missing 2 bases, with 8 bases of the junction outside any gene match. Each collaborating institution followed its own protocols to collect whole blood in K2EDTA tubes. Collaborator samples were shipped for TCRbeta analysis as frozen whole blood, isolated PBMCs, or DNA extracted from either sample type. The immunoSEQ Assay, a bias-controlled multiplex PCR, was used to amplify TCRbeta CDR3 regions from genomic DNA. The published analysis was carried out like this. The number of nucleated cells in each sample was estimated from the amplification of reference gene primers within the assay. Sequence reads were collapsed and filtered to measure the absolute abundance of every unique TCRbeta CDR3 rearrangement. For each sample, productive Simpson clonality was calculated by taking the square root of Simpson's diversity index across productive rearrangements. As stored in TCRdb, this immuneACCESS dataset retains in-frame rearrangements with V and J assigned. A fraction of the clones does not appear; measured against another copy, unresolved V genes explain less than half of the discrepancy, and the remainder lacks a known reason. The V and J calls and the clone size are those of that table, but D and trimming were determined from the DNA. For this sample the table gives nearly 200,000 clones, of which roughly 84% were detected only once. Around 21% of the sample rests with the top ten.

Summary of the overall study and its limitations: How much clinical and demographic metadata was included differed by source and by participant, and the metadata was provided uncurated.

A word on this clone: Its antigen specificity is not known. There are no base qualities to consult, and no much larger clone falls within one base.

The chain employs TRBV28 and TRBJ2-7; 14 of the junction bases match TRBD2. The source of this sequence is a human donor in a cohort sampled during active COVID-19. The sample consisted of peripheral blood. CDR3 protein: CASSQPQGLAGAYEQYF. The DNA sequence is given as TGTGCCAGCAGTCAACCTCAGGGACTAGCGGGAGCCTACGAGCAGTACTTC.